The clone carrying this T cell receptor beta chain has a count of ten or more. Diagnosis rested on symptoms, serum thyroxine and TRAb, thyroid ultrasound, and orbital computed tomography. The CDR3 extends over 16 amino acids. Per the germline V gene, CDR1 is SGHTA and CDR2 is FQGNSA. V dropped 7 bases and J dropped 4; count of bases not matched to a gene: 10. The CDR3 regions of TCR beta were amplified from RNA transcripts. First-round RT-PCR with HTBI primers amplified the TCR CDR3 region. MiXCR was run by TCRdb on the multiplex PCR reads, yielding one entry per CDR3 protein. The data show about 570,000 distinct CDR3 sequences, just over 45% seen once. The data originate from a study of T cells in Graves' hyperthyroidism and ophthalmopathy.

The TCR sequence derives from an adult woman with Graves' disease, either hyperthyroidism or ophthalmopathy (not recorded which). V usage is TRBV7-2 and J usage is TRBJ1-2; 12 bases fit TRBD1. Specimen: peripheral blood or thyroid tissue (not recorded which). The CDR3 DNA follows: TGTGCCAGCACCACCGGGACAGGGGGCGGGGGCTATGGCTACACCTTC. It yields the protein CASTTGTGGGGYGYTF.